This T cell receptor beta chain was sequenced for a study of technical replicates of blood from several donors. The assay was immunoSEQ multiplex PCR, and TCRdb's table has in-frame clones only and misses some. The profile shows approximately 76,000 clones, approximately 86% of them singletons. Deletions cut 1 base from V and 2 bases from J, with 2 bases between. Germline-derived CDR1 and CDR2 are ENHRY and SYGVKD. This CDR3 is built from 12 residues. This chain uses TRBV10-3 with TRBJ1-2; D not certain. Source material: PBMCs. The TCR was taken from a human donor in good health. Some clones in this sample may be carry-over from other donors' samples. This chain's CDR3 is CAISELNYGYTF. DNA of the CDR3: TGTGCCATCAGTGAGTTAAACTATGGCTACACCTTC.